Shown below are 32 T cell receptor beta chains from a single sample sequenced in a study of regulatory T cells in long-lasting Graves disease. Both iRepertoire HTBI primers and Arm-PCR of CDR3 regions were used to build the TCR beta libraries. TCRdb reprocessed the multiplex PCR reads via MiXCR and lists one record per CDR3 protein. The table shows more than 450,000 distinct CDR3 sequences, with around 15% occurring only once. Time point denoted: newly diagnosed GD, antithyroid drugs for less than 3 months. RNA from PBMCs was the source of the TCR library. The same sample was also studied in work on T cells in Graves' hyperthyroidism and ophthalmopathy.

The material sequenced was peripheral blood mononuclear cells (PBMCs), taken at new diagnosis, from a patient treated with antithyroid drugs. The source of these receptors is a man aged 40-49 years with Graves disease.

The V and J genes are TRBV9 and TRBJ2-5; 8 bases agree with TRBD2. Germline CDR1 and CDR2: SGDLS and YYNGEE. V lost 3 bases and J lost 4; bases outside the gene matches: 14. This CDR3 comprises 17 residues. The CDR3 spells CASSAIGSGSEGETQYF. The CDR3 DNA reads TGTGCCAGCAGCGCTATTGGAAGCGGGAGTGAGGGAGAGACCCAGTACTTC. Drawing the rest from reference TRBV9 and TRBJ2-5, the complete variable domain is DSGVTQTPKHLITATGQRVTLRCSPRSGDLSVYWYQQSLDQGLQFLIQYYNGEERAKGNILERFSAQQFPDLHSELNLSSLELGDSALYFCASSAIGSGSEGETQYFGPGTRLLVL.

This clonotype was counted many times. The chain is built from TRBV6-9 and TRBJ2-2, with TRBD1 matching over 8 bases. CDR1 is MNHGY, CDR2 SVAAGI, per germline. V shed 3 bases, J shed 2 bases, and the junction held 5 bases outside the gene matches. This CDR3 contains 16 residues. The CDR3 nucleotides are TGTGCCAGCAGTTACCTGGACAGGGACAACACCGGGGAGCTGTTTTTT. Protein product: CASSYLDRDNTGELFF.

The sample holds a few counts of this clonotype. This rearrangement joins TRBV15 to TRBJ2-1, with 11 bases that match TRBD1. CDR3 length equals 15 residues. The V gene's germline CDR1 is LNHNV and CDR2 YYDKDF (reference sequence). Trimming cost V 5 bases and J 8 bases; bases outside gene matches: 8. The CDR3 reads CATSLGGTGGDEQFF. CDR3 sequence (DNA): TGTGCCACCAGCCTAGGGGGGACAGGGGGGGATGAGCAGTTCTTC.

This clonotype was seen a handful of times. The DNA for the CDR3 is TGTGCCACCAGTTGGACAGGGGAGTTCACAGATACGCAGTATTTT. The encoded protein is CATSWTGEFTDTQYF. The chain is built from TRBV15 and TRBJ2-3; 9 bases are shared with TRBD1. The CDR3 covers 15 residues. Germline V gene data show CDR1 as LNHNV and CDR2 as YYDKDF (reference sequence). J gave up 2 bases and V 6 bases, and 6 bases lay outside the gene matches.

This clonotype has a single count. The chain has TRBV7-2 and TRBJ2-2; 11 nucleotides align to TRBD2. The germline gives CDR1 SGHTA, CDR2 FQGNSA. The V gene end was trimmed by 4 bases and the J gene end by 0 bases; junction bases not matched to a gene: 10. This CDR3 has 19 residues. This CDR3 reads CASSSGPGTSGTNTGELFF. The CDR3 DNA reads as TGTGCCAGCAGCTCCGGTCCCGGGACTAGCGGCACGAACACCGGGGAGCTGTTTTTT.

About this clonotype: A much larger clone lies one base from this, so it may be a read error. The J gene is TRBJ2-3, the V gene TRBV7-2, with 8 positions matching TRBD1. CDR1 SGHTA and CDR2 FQGNSA come from the germline V gene. There are 17 residues in the CDR3. CDR3 nucleotide sequence: TGTGCCAGCAGCTTAGAGGGGACAGGTTTGGGGACAGATATGCAGTATTTT. Protein: CASSLEGTGLGTDMQYF.

In its sample, this clonotype was seen a few times. The chain couples TRBV5-1 to TRBJ1-6; a weak D match, TRBD1 (5 bases). Trimming removed 0 bases from V and 10 bases from J, with 14 bases in between. The CDR3 sequence is 15 residues long. The V gene's germline CDR1 is SGHRS and CDR2 YFSETQ. The DNA for the CDR3 is TGCGCCAGCAGCTTGGGATCAACAGGAGGGTCACCCCTCCACTTT. Translation gives CASSLGSTGGSPLHF.

The sample holds many counts of this clonotype. This chain uses TRBV5-4 with TRBJ1-1; 9 nucleotides agree with TRBD1. Trimming took 3 bases from V and 4 from J; bases not matched to a gene: 7. CDR1 is SGHNT, CDR2 YYREEE, per germline (reference sequence). The CDR3 length is 15 residues. The CDR3 is CASSSGTGITTEAFF. The CDR3 coding sequence is TGTGCCAGCAGCTCCGGGACAGGGATAACCACTGAAGCTTTCTTT.

A note on this clonotype: It may be a read error: a sequence one base away is much more abundant. The chain joins TRBV20-1 to TRBJ2-2, with TRBD2 matching 7 bases. Germline trimming cut 6 bases from V and 6 bases from J; bases unmatched to any gene: 13. CDR1 and CDR2 from the germline V gene are DFQATT and SNEGSKA (reference sequence). The CDR3 length is 15 residues. CDR3 nucleotides: TGCAGTGCCCTATGGGGGAGGGCTGGCCCCGGGGAGCTGTTTTTT. Its protein product is CSALWGRAGPGELFF.

This clonotype was seen more than once but under ten times. V is TRBV7-9 and J is TRBJ1-2; D unresolved. This CDR3 spans 14 amino acids. CDR1 and CDR2 (germline): SEHNR, FQNEAQ (reference sequence). Trimming stripped 3 bases from V and 9 bases from J, with 17 bases between. CDR3 amino acids: CASSFSLGRKSYTF. In DNA, the CDR3 is TGTGCCAGCAGCTTTAGTCTAGGACGCAAGAGCTACACCTTC.

This clonotype showed up many times. This chain uses TRBV6-2 or TRBV6-3 with TRBJ2-5; D may match TRBD1 or TRBD2 (5 bases each). The CDR3 is made up of 12 amino acids. Germline CDR1 and CDR2: MNHEY and SVGEGT. The V and J ends lost 10 bases and 3 bases respectively, with 12 bases between them. CDR3 loop: CAIDGAKETQYF. The DNA for the CDR3 is TGTGCCATCGACGGGGCGAAAGAGACCCAGTACTTC.

The gene calls are TRBV25-1 and TRBJ2-1; 10 nucleotides align to TRBD1. The CDR3 runs to 16 residues. Germline V gene lookup returns CDR1 MGHDK and CDR2 SYGVNS. V lost 1 base, J lost 5 bases, and 5 bases stayed unmatched. DNA of the CDR3: TGTGCCAGCAGTGAATTTGGGACAGGGGCTAACAATGAGCAGTTCTTC. This gives the protein CASSEFGTGANNEQFF. The complete variable domain, with remaining parts taken from reference TRBV25-1 and TRBJ2-1, reads EADIYQTPRYLVIGTGKKITLECSQTMGHDKMYWYQQDPGMELHLIHYSYGVNSTEKGDLSSESTVSRIRTEHFPLTLESARPSHTSQYLCASSEFGTGANNEQFFGPGTRLTVL.

This clonotype was seen ten or more times. The genes are TRBV30 and TRBJ2-3; no reliable D call. V lost 0 bases and J lost 1, with 11 bases in between. There are 15 residues in the CDR3. CDR1 is GTSNPN and CDR2 is SVGIG in the germline V gene (reference sequence). In nucleotides, the CDR3 is TGTGCCTGGAGTGTAGGTCGGCAAGGCACAGATACGCAGTATTTT. This codes for CAWSVGRQGTDTQYF.

This clonotype was detected only a few times. The chain combines TRBV2 with TRBJ2-7; D is possibly TRBD2 (6 bases). V shed 6 bases and J shed 2 bases, with 8 bases lying between them. The CDR3 is 12 amino acids. Germline V gives CDR1 SNHLY, CDR2 FYNNEI. The CDR3 region is CASRGLPYEQYF. Here the CDR3 DNA reads TGTGCCAGCAGGGGACTTCCCTACGAGCAGTACTTC.

This chain links TRBV5-6 with TRBJ1-5, with no clear D. The V end lost 3 bases, the J end lost 14 bases, and 15 bases lay between the germline ends. This CDR3 comprises 12 residues. The V gene's germline CDR1 is SGHDT and CDR2 YYEEEE. The CDR3 sequence: CASSSPGGPKHF. For the CDR3, the DNA is TGTGCCAGCAGCTCTCCCGGTGGCCCCAAGCATTTT.

There are many counts of this clonotype. The chain joins TRBV2 to TRBJ2-2; 11 bases are a match to TRBD2. The V and J ends lost 2 bases and 8 bases, in that order; junction bases with no gene match: 7. CDR3 length: 16 amino acids. Germline-derived CDR1 and CDR2 are SNHLY and FYNNEI. CDR3 coding DNA: TGTGCCAGCAGTGAAATAGCGGGAGGGTACGGAGGGGAGCTGTTTTTT. Translating it yields CASSEIAGGYGGELFF.

The chain uses TRBV12-5 and TRBJ2-1; TRBD2 agrees at 8 bases. V dropped 7 bases and J dropped 3; count of bases not matched to a gene: 8. This CDR3 has 15 amino acids. In germline, CDR1 is LGHNT, CDR2 FRNRAP. CDR3 amino acids: CASVPSGGVYNEQFF. In nucleotides, the CDR3 is TGTGCTAGTGTTCCGTCGGGGGGGGTCTACAATGAGCAGTTCTTC.

This clonotype has a count of ten or more. The rearrangement joins TRBV29-1 to TRBJ2-1, with D hard to call. With 4 bases removed from V and 9 bases from J, the gap between germline ends came to 10 bases. Germline V gene lookup returns CDR1 SQVTM and CDR2 ANQGSEA. The CDR3 totals 11 residues. The CDR3: CSVVAGFEQFF. For the CDR3, the DNA is TGCAGCGTTGTAGCCGGGTTTGAGCAGTTCTTC.

This chain joins TRBV20-1 and TRBJ2-2, with 7 bases identical to TRBD2. Trimming removed 3 bases from V and 2 bases from J; junction bases left unmatched: 3. The CDR3 consists of 14 residues. From germline, CDR1 is DFQATT and CDR2 SNEGSKA (reference sequence). The DNA of the CDR3 is TGCAGTGCTAGGGCTAGCGGAAACACCGGGGAGCTGTTTTTT. Translated: CSARASGNTGELFF.

The rearrangement uses TRBV5-1 and TRBJ2-5; D not resolved. Trimming pared 2 bases from V and 4 bases from J, leaving 9 bases between. Germline V lookup: CDR1 SGHRS, CDR2 YFSETQ. The CDR3 extends over 13 amino acids. This chain's CDR3 is CASSLQIIETQYF. The CDR3 coding sequence is TGCGCCAGCAGCTTACAGATAATAGAGACCCAGTACTTC.

This chain joins TRBV20-1 and TRBJ2-7; D ambiguous. The CDR3 spans 13 residues. Trimming took off 3 bases at V and 2 bases at J, with 11 bases between the two ends. Germline CDR1 DFQATT, CDR2 SNEGSKA (reference sequence). The CDR3 DNA reads TGCAGTGCTAGGCTGGCGGAAGCCTACGAGCAGTACTTC. Translated: CSARLAEAYEQYF.

This clonotype was counted ten times or more. The gene calls are TRBV7-2 and TRBJ1-6; 8 positions agree with TRBD1. V lost 7 bases, J lost 8 bases, and 10 bases stayed unmatched. CDR3 size: 15 residues. CDR1 is SGHTA, CDR2 FQGNSA, per germline. The CDR3 bases are TGTGCCAGCACCCCCACAGGGGGTAGGGATTCACCCCTCCACTTT. This sequence encodes CASTPTGGRDSPLHF.

This clonotype showed up many times. The rearrangement joins TRBV12-3 or TRBV12-4 to TRBJ2-7; TRBD2 matches at 8 bases. The V and J ends lost 1 base and 6 bases, in that order; junction bases with no gene match: 5. The CDR3 is 14 residues long. This CDR3 is CASSLGTSLGEQYF. CDR3 DNA: TGTGCCAGCAGTTTAGGGACTAGCTTGGGCGAGCAGTACTTC.

A word on this clonotype: A far larger clone differs by one base, so this is likely a read error. J is TRBJ2-7 and V is TRBV20-1, with D perhaps TRBD1 or TRBD2 (5 bases each). Germline-derived CDR1 and CDR2 are DFQATT and SNEGSKA (reference sequence). Trimming left V 1 base short and J 7 bases short, with 17 bases between. The CDR3 covers 14 residues. In DNA form, the CDR3 reads TGCAGTGCTAGAGGTGGGGGAACCTACAATGAGCAGTACTTC. Translated, it gives CSARGGGTYNEQYF.

Ten or more counts support this clonotype. The chain combines TRBV28 with TRBJ2-5; D may match TRBD1 or TRBD2 (6 bases each). This CDR3 is 15 amino acids long. Germline CDR1 is MDHEN and CDR2 is SYDVKM. Trimming took 5 bases from V and 0 from J, leaving 13 bases between them. The CDR3 DNA sequence: TGTGCCAGCAGTCCCGTGGGGGGCCACCAAGAGACCCAGTACTTC. It specifies CASSPVGGHQETQYF.

This clonotype was counted a few times. The rearrangement links TRBV20-1 to TRBJ2-5; no definite D call. V dropped 6 bases and J dropped 3 bases, with 20 bases sitting between them. The length of the CDR3 is 15 residues. Looked up from germline, CDR1 is DFQATT and CDR2 is SNEGSKA (reference sequence). The CDR3 DNA reads as TGCAGTGCCACCCCTGGCTGGAAGCCGAAAGAGACCCAGTACTTC. It encodes CSATPGWKPKETQYF.

This clonotype was seen at least ten times. The chain joins TRBV28 to TRBJ2-7; weak D call: TRBD1 (5 bases). Germline V gives CDR1 MDHEN, CDR2 SYDVKM. Trimming shortened V by 1 base and J by 6 bases, and 13 bases separated the two germline ends. CDR3 length equals 14 residues. The CDR3 reads CASSLSGSVSEQYF. The CDR3, as DNA: TGTGCCAGCAGTTTATCAGGGTCAGTCAGCGAGCAGTACTTC.

There are many counts of this clonotype. The V gene is TRBV6-1, the J gene TRBJ2-7; 12 bases agree with TRBD1. The germline V gene encodes CDR1 MNHNS and CDR2 SASEGT. The CDR3 runs to 18 residues. Unmatched junction bases numbered 17, after V lost 6 bases and J lost 5 bases. CDR3 nucleotides: TGTGCCAGCAGCCCAGTACTCCGGGACAGGGGGCGGTTGCACGAGCAGTACTTC. It codes for CASSPVLRDRGRLHEQYF.

The rearrangement joins TRBV5-1 to TRBJ2-5; tentatively, D is TRBD1 (5 bases). Germline lookup yields CDR1 SGHRS and CDR2 YFSETQ. This CDR3 contains 14 residues. Trimming removed 1 base from V and 2 bases from J, with 9 bases in between. The CDR3 bases are TGCGCCAGCAGCTTGCCGGACACACAAGAGACCCAGTACTTC. Translated, it gives CASSLPDTQETQYF.

J is TRBJ2-4 and V is TRBV28; 7 nucleotides align to TRBD2. V lost 6 bases to trimming and J lost 2 bases; unmatched junction nucleotides: 7. This CDR3 contains 15 residues. CDR1 and CDR2 (germline): MDHEN, SYDVKM. The CDR3 sequence is CASRPSGRTKNIQYF. CDR3 coding DNA: TGTGCCAGCAGGCCCTCCGGGAGGACCAAAAACATTCAGTACTTC. The variable domain in full, with the rest retrieved from reference TRBV28 and TRBJ2-4, is DVKVTQSSRYLVKRTGEKVFLECVQDMDHENMFWYRQDPGLGLRLIYFSYDVKMKEKGDIPEGYSVSREKKERFSLILESASTNQTSMYLCASRPSGRTKNIQYFGAGTRLSVL.

In its sample, this clonotype was seen a few times. The chain recombines TRBV20-1 with TRBJ2-2; D tentatively reads TRBD1 or TRBD2 (5 bases each). The CDR3 totals 14 residues. The V and J ends lost 5 bases and 1 base respectively, with 11 bases between them. Germline CDR1 reads DFQATT; CDR2 reads SNEGSKA (reference sequence). CDR3 loop: CSALAGRNTGELFF. Written as DNA, the CDR3 is TGCAGTGCTCTGGCAGGGAGGAACACCGGGGAGCTGTTTTTT.

The chain employs TRBV24-1 and TRBJ2-1, with TRBD1 as a possible D gene (5 bases). Germline loops: CDR1 KGHDR, CDR2 SFDVKD. V was trimmed by 0 bases and J by 0 bases, leaving 11 bases between them. The CDR3 contains 17 residues. CDR3 DNA sequence: TGTGCCACCAGTGATTTGGCGCGGACAAGCTCCTACAATGAGCAGTTCTTC. Its translation is CATSDLARTSSYNEQFF.